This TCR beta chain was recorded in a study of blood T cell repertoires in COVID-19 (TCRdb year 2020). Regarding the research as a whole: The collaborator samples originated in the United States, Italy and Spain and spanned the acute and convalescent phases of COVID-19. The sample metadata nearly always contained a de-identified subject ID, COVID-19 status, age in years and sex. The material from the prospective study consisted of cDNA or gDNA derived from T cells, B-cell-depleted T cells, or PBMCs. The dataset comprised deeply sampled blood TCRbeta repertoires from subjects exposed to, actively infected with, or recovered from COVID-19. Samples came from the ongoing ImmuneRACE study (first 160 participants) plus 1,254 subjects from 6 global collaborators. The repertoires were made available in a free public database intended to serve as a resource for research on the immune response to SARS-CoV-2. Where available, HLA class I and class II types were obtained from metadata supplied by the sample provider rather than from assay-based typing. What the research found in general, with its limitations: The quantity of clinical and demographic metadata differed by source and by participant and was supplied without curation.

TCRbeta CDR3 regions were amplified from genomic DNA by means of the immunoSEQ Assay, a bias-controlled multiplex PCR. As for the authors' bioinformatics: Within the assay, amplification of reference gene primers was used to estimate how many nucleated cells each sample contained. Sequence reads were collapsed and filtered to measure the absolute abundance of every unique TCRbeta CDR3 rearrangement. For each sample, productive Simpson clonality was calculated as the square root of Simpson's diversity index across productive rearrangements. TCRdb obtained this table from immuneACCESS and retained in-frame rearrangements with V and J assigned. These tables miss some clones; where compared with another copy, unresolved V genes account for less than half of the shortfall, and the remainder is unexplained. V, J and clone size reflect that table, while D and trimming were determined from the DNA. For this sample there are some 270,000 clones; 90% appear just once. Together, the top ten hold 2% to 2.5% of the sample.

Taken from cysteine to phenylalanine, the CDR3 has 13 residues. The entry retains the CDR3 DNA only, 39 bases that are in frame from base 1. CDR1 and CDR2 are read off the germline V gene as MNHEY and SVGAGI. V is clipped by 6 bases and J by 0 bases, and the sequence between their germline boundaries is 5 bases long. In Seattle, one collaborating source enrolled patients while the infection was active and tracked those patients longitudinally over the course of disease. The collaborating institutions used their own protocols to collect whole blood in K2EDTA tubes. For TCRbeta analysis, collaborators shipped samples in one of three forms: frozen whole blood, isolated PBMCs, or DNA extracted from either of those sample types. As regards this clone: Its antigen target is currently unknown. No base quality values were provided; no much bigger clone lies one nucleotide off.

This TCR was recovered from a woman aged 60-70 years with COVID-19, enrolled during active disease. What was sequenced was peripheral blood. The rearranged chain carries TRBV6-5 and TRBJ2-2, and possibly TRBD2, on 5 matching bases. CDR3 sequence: CASRTTNTGELFF. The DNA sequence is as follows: TGTGCCAGCAGGACTACGAACACCGGGGAGCTGTTTTTT.